Each of the 19 T cell receptor beta chains below was sequenced from the same sample in a study of regulatory T cells in long-lasting Graves disease. Library construction for TCR beta used iRepertoire HTBI primers and Arm-PCR of CDR3 regions. Each CDR3 protein is one row after TCRdb ran MiXCR on the multiplex PCR reads. Among about 470,000 distinct CDR3 sequences listed, approximately 21% were seen once. The time point is: persistent/refractory GD, antithyroid drugs over 5 years with positive TRAb. PBMC-derived RNA was used for the TCR library. Sequenced here: peripheral blood mononuclear cells (PBMCs), sampled when the disease was refractory, from a patient treated with antithyroid drugs. These receptors all stem from a female donor with Graves disease.

This clonotype occurred many times. The chain recombines TRBV28 with TRBJ2-5; TRBD2 is a possible D gene (6 bases). V was trimmed by 6 bases and J by 2 bases, leaving 19 bases between them. The CDR3 has 16 amino acids. CDR1 and CDR2 from the germline V gene are MDHEN and SYDVKM. CDR3 sequence (DNA): TGTGCCAGCAGCCAAATCAGTTGGGGGGTTCAAGAGACCCAGTACTTC. This translates into CASSQISWGVQETQYF. The full variable domain, its missing parts supplied by reference TRBV28 and TRBJ2-5, is DVKVTQSSRYLVKRTGEKVFLECVQDMDHENMFWYRQDPGLGLRLIYFSYDVKMKEKGDIPEGYSVSREKKERFSLILESASTNQTSMYLCASSQISWGVQETQYFGPGTRLLVL.

The rearrangement joins TRBV4-1 to TRBJ1-2, with 7 bases identical to TRBD1. V shed 3 bases and J 4 bases; nucleotides not matched to a gene: 14. This CDR3 contains 17 residues. Germline V lookup: CDR1 MGHRA, CDR2 YSYEKL. CDR3 residues: CASSQALTGAPSYGYTF. The CDR3 bases are TGCGCCAGCAGCCAGGCCCTTACAGGGGCTCCCTCCTATGGCTACACCTTC.

V and J are TRBV30 and TRBJ2-3; D gene ambiguous. The V and J ends lost 1 base and 4 bases respectively, with 12 bases between them. The CDR3 is 14 residues long. The germline CDR1 and CDR2 sequences are GTSNPN and SVGIG (reference sequence). The CDR3 region has the DNA TGTGCCTGGAGTGGAGTAGCTGGGGCAGATACGCAGTATTTT. This translates into CAWSGVAGADTQYF.

The gene calls are TRBV7-3 and TRBJ2-7; D possibly corresponds to TRBD2 (6 bases). The CDR3 loop spans 14 amino acids. Germline V gene sequence: CDR1 SGHTA, CDR2 FQGTGA. With 6 bases removed from V and 6 bases from J, the gap between germline ends came to 18 bases. The CDR3 loop reads CASSPTGSTSEQYF. The CDR3, as DNA: TGTGCCAGCAGTCCGACCGGGAGCACAAGCGAGCAGTACTTC.

This clonotype was seen more than once but under ten times. The gene calls are TRBV3-1 and TRBJ2-5; 8 bases are a match to TRBD1. V was pared by 6 bases and J by 2 bases, with 5 bases of the junction left unmatched. The CDR3 runs 14 residues. The germline V gene has CDR1 LGHDT and CDR2 YNNKEL (reference sequence). CDR3 loop: CASRTRTGQETQYF. The CDR3 nucleotides read TGTGCCAGCAGAACACGGACAGGGCAAGAGACCCAGTACTTC.

This clonotype appeared many times. The V gene is TRBV28, the J gene TRBJ1-6, with a possible D match to TRBD1 (6 bases). Germline V gene sequence: CDR1 MDHEN, CDR2 SYDVKM. The CDR3 runs 18 residues. Trimming pared 4 bases from V and 0 bases from J, leaving 16 bases between. This CDR3 reads CASSSLQGSGSYNSPLHF. The CDR3, as DNA: TGTGCCAGCAGTTCTCTACAGGGAAGCGGCTCCTATAATTCACCCCTCCACTTT. Full variable domain (missing parts from reference TRBV28 and TRBJ1-6): DVKVTQSSRYLVKRTGEKVFLECVQDMDHENMFWYRQDPGLGLRLIYFSYDVKMKEKGDIPEGYSVSREKKERFSLILESASTNQTSMYLCASSSLQGSGSYNSPLHFGNGTRLTVT.

This clonotype appeared many times. The chain recombines TRBV11-2 with TRBJ2-7; TRBD1 agrees at 7 bases. The germline gives CDR1 SGHAT, CDR2 FQNNGV. The CDR3 totals 16 residues. V trimming: 2 bases; J trimming: 2 bases; junction bases outside the gene matches: 9. The CDR3 nucleotides read TGTGCCAGCAGCTTATCCGGACAGGAACTTCCCTACGAGCAGTACTTC. As protein: CASSLSGQELPYEQYF.

Only a few counts were recorded for this clonotype. The chain recombines TRBV20-1 with TRBJ1-4; TRBD1 is a possible D gene (6 bases). CDR3 size: 12 residues. Trimming left V 6 bases short and J 8 bases short, with 13 bases between. Germline CDR1 reads DFQATT; CDR2 reads SNEGSKA (reference sequence). In nucleotides, the CDR3 is TGCAGTGCGGAGGTTCAGGGGGAAAAACTGTTTTTT. Translated, it gives CSAEVQGEKLFF.

V is TRBV5-1 and J is TRBJ1-1, with 7 bases lining up with TRBD1. Trimming at V came to 4 bases and at J to 0 bases, leaving 15 bases not matched to a gene. Germline values: CDR1 SGHRS, CDR2 YFSETQ. The CDR3 sequence is 18 residues long. CDR3 DNA sequence: TGCGCCAGCAGCCGGGCGGGACAGTCTGGGGCCATGAACACTGAAGCTTTCTTT. This encodes CASSRAGQSGAMNTEAFF.

V is TRBV29-1 and J is TRBJ1-4, with 9 bases that match TRBD1. CDR1 and CDR2 (germline): SQVTM, ANQGSEA. The CDR3 totals 12 residues. Trimming took 6 bases from V and 8 from J; bases not matched to a gene: 4. This CDR3 reads CSVGTGREKLFF. In nucleotides, the CDR3 is TGCAGCGTCGGGACAGGGCGGGAAAAACTGTTTTTT.

V is TRBV5-1 and J is TRBJ2-2; 9 bases are shared with TRBD2. The germline CDR1 and CDR2 sequences are SGHRS and YFSETQ. V gave up 4 bases and J gave up 5 bases; unmatched junction bases: 12. The CDR3 spans 17 residues. CDR3 sequence: CASSPWGGLAGTGELFF. The CDR3 DNA reads as TGCGCCAGCAGCCCCTGGGGTGGGCTAGCGGGGACCGGGGAGCTGTTTTTT.

In its sample, this clonotype was seen many times. The J gene is TRBJ1-1, the V gene TRBV28; D remains ambiguous. The CDR3 is made up of 13 amino acids. Deletions cut 6 bases from V and 0 bases from J, with 8 bases between. Germline-derived CDR1 and CDR2 are MDHEN and SYDVKM. DNA of the CDR3: TGTGCCAGCAGGACTAACTTGAACACTGAAGCTTTCTTT. This codes for CASRTNLNTEAFF. The complete variable domain, with remaining parts taken from reference TRBV28 and TRBJ1-1, reads DVKVTQSSRYLVKRTGEKVFLECVQDMDHENMFWYRQDPGLGLRLIYFSYDVKMKEKGDIPEGYSVSREKKERFSLILESASTNQTSMYLCASRTNLNTEAFFGQGTRLTVV.

A remark on this clonotype: Possible read error: a much larger clone is one base away. J is TRBJ2-2 and V is TRBV28, with 8 positions matching TRBD1. This CDR3 has 15 amino acids. After removal of 8 bases from V and 2 bases from J, the junction contained 7 bases not matched to a gene. Germline CDR1 reads MDHEN; CDR2 reads SYDVKM. The CDR3 bases are TGTGCCAGCGGCTTGGACAGGGACAACACCGGGGAGCTGTTTTTT. Translating it yields CASGLDRDNTGELFF. The entire variable domain, with the rest obtained from reference TRBV28 and TRBJ2-2, is as follows: DVKVTQSSRYLVKRTGEKVFLECVQDMDHENMFWYRQDPGLGLRLIYFSYDVKMKEKGDIPEGYSVSREKKERFSLILESASTNQTSMYLCASGLDRDNTGELFFGEGSRLTVL.

V gene TRBV27 combines with J gene TRBJ2-3; 9 nucleotides agree with TRBD1. Germline CDR1 is MNHEY and CDR2 is SMNVEV (reference sequence). With V trimmed by 5 bases and J by 6 bases, 3 bases remained unmatched. There are 13 residues in the CDR3. The CDR3 sequence is CASSRQGEDTQYF. In nucleotides, the CDR3 is TGTGCCAGCAGTCGACAGGGGGAGGATACGCAGTATTTT.

This clonotype was recorded at least ten times. The chain combines TRBV29-1 with TRBJ2-7; 9 positions agree with TRBD1. The CDR3 runs to 16 residues. V lost 1 base to trimming and J lost 2 bases; unmatched junction nucleotides: 9. Per germline, CDR1 SQVTM and CDR2 ANQGSEA. The CDR3 DNA follows: TGCAGCGTTGAAGCCGGTTTAGGACAGGGGACCTACGAGCAGTACTTC. It yields the protein CSVEAGLGQGTYEQYF.

On this clonotype: This may be a read error: a much more frequent sequence differs by one nucleotide. This chain joins TRBV27 and TRBJ1-2; D is undetermined. This CDR3 has 15 residues. Germline CDR1 is MNHEY and CDR2 is SMNVEV (reference sequence). V lost 9 bases, J lost 8 bases, and 25 bases lay in between. CDR3 nucleotides: TGTGCCAGGTTACCCCGTGCAGCCCTCCATGGAGGCTACACCTTC. This sequence encodes CARLPRAALHGGYTF.

The sample holds a few counts of this clonotype. J is TRBJ2-7 and V is TRBV7-9, with D tentatively TRBD2 (5 bases). The CDR3 contains 15 residues. Trimming stripped 5 bases from V and 2 bases from J, with 16 bases between. Germline V gives CDR1 SEHNR, CDR2 FQNEAQ (reference sequence). The CDR3 here is CASSPRGQPTYEQYF. The DNA of the CDR3 is TGTGCCAGCAGCCCCCGCGGGCAACCCACCTACGAGCAGTACTTC.

The chain is built from TRBV7-9 and TRBJ2-7; the match to TRBD1 covers 10 bases. The CDR3 length is 14 residues. From germline, CDR1 is SEHNR and CDR2 FQNEAQ (reference sequence). V lost 8 bases and J lost 5; bases outside the gene matches: 9. In DNA, the CDR3 is TGTGCCAGCTCAGGGCGGGACAGGGGCAACGAGCAGTACTTC. This codes for CASSGRDRGNEQYF.

There are a few counts of this clonotype. This sequence is one base from a far larger clone and is likely a read error. The conserved final phenylalanine or tryptophan is absent from the CDR3, which likely points to a read error. This chain uses TRBV9 with TRBJ2-7; D is perhaps TRBD1 (6 bases). CDR1 is SGDLS, CDR2 YYNGEE, per germline. V was trimmed by 5 bases and J by 6 bases, leaving 15 bases between them. This CDR3 region has 13 residues. Here the CDR3 DNA reads TGTGCCAGCAGTCTTGGACAGTTCTCCGAGCAGTACCTC. This sequence encodes CASSLGQFSEQYL.